The T cell receptor beta chain under discussion was sequenced for a study of T cell responses to AZD1222 COVID-19 vaccine. Regarding the study as a whole: It should be noted that donors were predominantly white British and more often female, and clonal diversity was possibly underestimated.

Second doses that came at about 4 or about 12 weeks were put together. Measured with immunoSEQ multiplex PCR; TCRdb has only the in-frame clones, and not every one. The sample lists 50,000 to 70,000 clones, 89% occurring once. With respect to this clone: Its antigen is not identified.

This sample comprised peripheral blood, obtained 28 days after the second AZD1222 dose. This sequence was found in an adult who received the AZD1222 COVID-19 vaccine.

The CDR3 spells CASLQLGTPQNTGELFF. CDR3 bases: TGTGCCAGCCTACAGCTCGGGACGCCGCAGAACACCGGGGAGCTGTTTTTT. V is TRBV18 and J is TRBJ2-2; D tentatively fits TRBD1 or TRBD2 (5 bases each). This CDR3 is built from 17 residues. Germline V gene sequence: CDR1 KGHSH, CDR2 LQKENI. Trimming removed 8 bases at V and 1 base at J, with 20 bases between.